This passage covers 5 T cell receptor beta chains from one sample sequenced in a study of cytomegalovirus exposure and HLA in healthy donors. The PCR made use of 60 Vbeta and 13 Jbeta primers. Generated by immunoSEQ multiplex PCR, the TCRdb table keeps only in-frame clones and is missing some. The table lists around 150,000 clones, around three quarters of them singletons, with 3.7% in the top ten. The sample consisted of PBMCs. These receptors all come from a man in his thirties or forties in good health and CMV-seropositive.

This clone was seen a single time. The V call is TRBV4-1, the J call TRBJ1-2, with D unresolved. The length of the CDR3 is 13 residues. Germline CDR1 MGHRA, CDR2 YSYEKL. Trimming took 4 bases from V and 6 from J, leaving 12 bases between them. The CDR3 protein is CASSPNGEDGYTF. The CDR3 DNA follows: TGCGCCAGCAGCCCAAACGGGGAGGATGGCTACACCTTC.

The chain employs TRBV25-1 and TRBJ1-1; TRBD1 agrees at 8 bases. V lost 5 bases and J lost 1; bases outside the gene matches: 6. This CDR3 comprises 15 residues. The germline V gene encodes CDR1 MGHDK and CDR2 SYGVNS. The CDR3 region has the DNA TGTGCCAGCAGTCCCCGTACAGGGGGGAACACTGAAGCTTTCTTT. As protein: CASSPRTGGNTEAFF. The variable domain in full, with the rest retrieved from reference TRBV25-1 and TRBJ1-1, is EADIYQTPRYLVIGTGKKITLECSQTMGHDKMYWYQQDPGMELHLIHYSYGVNSTEKGDLSSESTVSRIRTEHFPLTLESARPSHTSQYLCASSPRTGGNTEAFFGQGTRLTVV.

V usage is TRBV5-1 and J usage is TRBJ2-1; D gene ambiguous. CDR3 size: 14 residues. V was pared by 0 bases and J by 4 bases, with 8 bases between. Germline V lookup: CDR1 SGHRS, CDR2 YFSETQ. The CDR3, as DNA: TGCGCCAGCAGCTTGGAGCACCTTTACAATGAGCAGTTCTTC. This sequence encodes CASSLEHLYNEQFF.

This clone was observed a few times. The chain links TRBV18 to TRBJ1-4, with 7 bases matching TRBD1. With 4 bases clipped from V and 3 bases from J, the junction kept 2 bases outside the gene matches. Germline CDR1 reads KGHSH; CDR2 reads LQKENI. The CDR3 contains 14 residues. The CDR3 nucleotides are TGTGCCAGCTCACTAGGGACAGCTAATGAAAAACTGTTTTTT. Its protein product is CASSLGTANEKLFF.

A few counts support this clone. The chain uses TRBV29-1 and TRBJ2-5; tentative D call: TRBD2 (6 bases). The CDR3 spans 13 residues. The V gene lost 7 bases and the J gene lost 8 bases, with 20 bases spanning the gap. Per the germline V gene, CDR1 is SQVTM and CDR2 is ANQGSEA. The CDR3 nucleotides are TGCAGCGCTGCGGGGAGTCAGTGGCCCACCCAGTACTTC. Its protein product is CSAAGSQWPTQYF.